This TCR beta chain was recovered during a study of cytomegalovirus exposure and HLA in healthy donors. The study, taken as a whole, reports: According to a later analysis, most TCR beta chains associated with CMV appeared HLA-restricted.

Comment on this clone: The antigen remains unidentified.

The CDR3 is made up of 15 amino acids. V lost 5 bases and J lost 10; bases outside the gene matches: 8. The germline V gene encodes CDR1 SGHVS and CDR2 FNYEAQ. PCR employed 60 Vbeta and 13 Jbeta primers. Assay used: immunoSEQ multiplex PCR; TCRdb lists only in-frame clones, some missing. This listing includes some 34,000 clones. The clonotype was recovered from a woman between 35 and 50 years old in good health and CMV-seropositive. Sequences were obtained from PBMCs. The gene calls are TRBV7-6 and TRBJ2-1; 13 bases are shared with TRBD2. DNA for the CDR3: TGTGCCAGCAGCATCGGACTAGCGGGAGTGGGGGAGCAGTTCTTC. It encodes CASSIGLAGVGEQFF.